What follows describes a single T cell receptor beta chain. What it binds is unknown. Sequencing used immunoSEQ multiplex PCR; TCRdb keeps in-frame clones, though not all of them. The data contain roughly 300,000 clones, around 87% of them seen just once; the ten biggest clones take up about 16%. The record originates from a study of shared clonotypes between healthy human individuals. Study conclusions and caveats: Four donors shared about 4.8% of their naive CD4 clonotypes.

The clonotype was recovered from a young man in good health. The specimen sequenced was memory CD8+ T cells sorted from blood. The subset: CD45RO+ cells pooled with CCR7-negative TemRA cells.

CDR3 in DNA: TGTGCCAGTAGTCTAGCGGGGGGATACAATGAGCAGTTCTTC. This gives the protein CASSLAGGYNEQFF. This chain links TRBV19 with TRBJ2-1; TRBD2 matches 11 bases. The V gene's germline CDR1 is LNHDA and CDR2 SQIVND (reference sequence). V lost 5 bases and J lost 4; bases outside the gene matches: 1. CDR3 length: 14 residues. The full variable domain, completed using reference TRBV19 and TRBJ2-1, is DGGITQSPKYLFRKEGQNVTLSCEQNLNHDAMYWYRQDPGQGLRLIYYSQIVNDFQKGDIAEGYSVSREKKESFPLTVTSAQKNPTAFYLCASSLAGGYNEQFFGPGTRLTVL.